A single sample is the source of the 23 T cell receptor beta chains below, sequenced in a study of blood T cell repertoires in COVID-19. The assay was immunoSEQ multiplex PCR, and TCRdb's table has in-frame clones only and misses some. The sample has 300,000 to 400,000 clones, over 75% seen once; the top ten hold over 0.9%. The sample taken for sequencing was PBMCs or T cells enriched from blood (not recorded which). The receptors were sampled from a woman in her 30s with acute COVID-19.

The chain couples TRBV7-2 to TRBJ2-7, with D maybe TRBD1 (5 bases). With 1 base removed from V and 3 bases from J, the gap between germline ends came to 13 bases. This CDR3 is built from 15 residues. Germline CDR1 SGHTA, CDR2 FQGNSA. The CDR3 loop reads CASSLDLQVYYEQYF. CDR3 DNA: TGTGCCAGCAGCTTAGATTTACAGGTATACTACGAGCAGTACTTC.

The genes are TRBV3-1 (or the pseudogene TRBV3-2) and TRBJ2-3; D is perhaps TRBD1 (5 bases). Germline V gene data show CDR1 as LGHDT and CDR2 as YNNKEL (reference sequence). The CDR3 has 15 residues. Trimming stripped 2 bases from V and 5 bases from J, with 14 bases between. The CDR3 sequence is CASSQKFRVVDTQYF. The CDR3 DNA follows: TGTGCCAGCAGCCAAAAGTTCAGGGTAGTAGATACGCAGTATTTT.

The chain employs TRBV5-1 and TRBJ2-1; TRBD1 aligns across 10 bases. The ends lost 2 bases at V and 8 bases at J; junction bases unmatched: 10. The length of the CDR3 is 16 residues. Germline V gives CDR1 SGHRS, CDR2 YFSETQ. CDR3 in amino acids: CASSLRRRDRGHEQFF. The CDR3 DNA sequence: TGCGCCAGCAGCTTAAGAAGACGGGACAGGGGCCATGAGCAGTTCTTC.

The rearrangement links TRBV19 to TRBJ2-3; 9 positions match TRBD2. CDR3 length equals 15 residues. V was clipped by 10 bases and J by 7 bases; unmatched bases: 15. In germline, CDR1 is LNHDA, CDR2 SQIVND (reference sequence). DNA of the CDR3: TGTGCCACCAGCCCCTTGCGGGGGGGCGAGTATACGCAGTATTTT. Translating it yields CATSPLRGGEYTQYF.

This chain connects TRBV3-1 (or the pseudogene TRBV3-2) to TRBJ2-5, with TRBD1 as a possible D gene (6 bases). The ends were cut back, 3 bases at V and 0 bases at J, with 11 bases in the middle. Looked up from germline, CDR1 is LGHDT and CDR2 is YNNKEL (reference sequence). This CDR3 spans 15 amino acids. The CDR3 reads CASSHSNRDQETQYF. The CDR3 nucleotides are TGTGCCAGCAGCCATTCCAACAGGGACCAAGAGACCCAGTACTTC.

The CDR3 protein is CAISSSPSGGDRNTEAFF. The CDR3 DNA is TGTGCCATCAGCTCTTCCCCGTCGGGGGGGGATAGGAACACTGAAGCTTTCTTT. The chain links TRBV10-3 to TRBJ1-1; a weak D match, TRBD1 (5 bases). Trimming took 6 bases from V and 1 from J, leaving 24 bases between them. CDR1 is ENHRY and CDR2 is SYGVKD in the germline V gene. The CDR3 is 18 residues long.

The CDR3 nucleotides are TGTGCCTGGAGTGACAGGGGCTCGTCTTATGGCTACACCTTC. This gives the protein CAWSDRGSSYGYTF. The genes are TRBV30 and TRBJ1-2; 7 nucleotides agree with TRBD1. The CDR3 extends over 14 amino acids. V shed 1 base, J shed 5 bases, and the junction held 7 bases outside the gene matches. Germline assignment: CDR1 GTSNPN and CDR2 SVGIG (reference sequence).

The chain combines TRBV6-5 with TRBJ2-5, with TRBD2 identical over 13 bases. Germline-derived CDR1 and CDR2 are MNHEY and SVGAGI. Losses at the gene ends were 6 bases for V and 1 base for J; bases not matched to a gene: 2. This CDR3 has 15 amino acids. The CDR3 bases are TGTGCCAGCAGGACTAGCGGGGGGATCCAAGAGACCCAGTACTTC. Translated, it gives CASRTSGGIQETQYF.

The rearrangement joins TRBV6-5 to TRBJ1-2, with TRBD1 identical over 7 bases. This CDR3 has 15 amino acids. Germline V CDR1 and CDR2: MNHEY, SVGAGI. The junction had 10 bases not matched to a gene; V was cut back by 5 bases and J by 4 bases. DNA for the CDR3: TGTGCCAGCAGTCAATCTCCGGGACAGATCTATGGCTACACCTTC. This gives the protein CASSQSPGQIYGYTF.

The V and J genes are TRBV4-2 and TRBJ2-7; 9 bases map to TRBD2. The V gene end was trimmed by 1 base and the J gene end by 1 base; junction bases not matched to a gene: 8. Germline lookup yields CDR1 LGHNA and CDR2 YNFKEQ. The CDR3 is made up of 17 amino acids. The CDR3 bases are TGTGCCAGCAGCCAAGCAGACTTAGCGGGGGTGTCCTACGAGCAGTACTTC. It is translated as CASSQADLAGVSYEQYF.

The chain recombines TRBV6-2 or TRBV6-3 with TRBJ2-7; 7 bases agree with TRBD1. Germline CDR1 MNHEY, CDR2 SVGEGT. CDR3 size: 14 residues. V shed 6 bases, J shed 5 bases, and the junction held 10 bases outside the gene matches. Written as DNA, the CDR3 is TGTGCCAGCAGCCTCACAGGGGCGGTGGACGAGCAGTACTTC. Its protein is CASSLTGAVDEQYF.

The V and J genes are TRBV30 and TRBJ1-5, with D hard to call. The CDR3 covers 13 residues. The V and J ends lost 3 bases and 0 bases respectively, with 6 bases between them. Germline values: CDR1 GTSNPN, CDR2 SVGIG (reference sequence). The chain's CDR3 is CAWSDSSNQPQHF. The CDR3 DNA sequence: TGTGCCTGGAGCGATAGTAGCAATCAGCCCCAGCATTTT.

This clone was counted once. V usage is TRBV7-2 and J usage is TRBJ1-4; unclear D gene. The germline CDR1 and CDR2 sequences are SGHTA and FQGNSA. Deletions cut 5 bases from V and 8 bases from J, with 15 bases between. This CDR3 has 14 amino acids. The CDR3 DNA is TGTGCCAGCAGCCCTCATGGAGGCGGAGAAAAACTGTTTTTT. This gives the protein CASSPHGGGEKLFF.

This clone was seen just once. The chain employs TRBV27 and TRBJ1-2, with TRBD1 as a possible D gene (6 bases). CDR3 length: 14 amino acids. V shed 3 bases and J shed 3 bases, with 11 bases lying between them. In germline, CDR1 is MNHEY, CDR2 SMNVEV (reference sequence). The CDR3 bases are TGTGCCAGCAGTTTGGGGCAGGGGTACTATGGCTACACCTTC. This translates into CASSLGQGYYGYTF.

V usage is TRBV5-6 and J usage is TRBJ1-2; D not certain. This CDR3 spans 15 amino acids. Trimming stripped 0 bases from V and 3 bases from J, with 12 bases between. Germline V gene data show CDR1 as SGHDT and CDR2 as YYEEEE. The CDR3 loop reads CASSLEAGQDYGYTF. CDR3 nucleotides: TGTGCCAGCAGCTTGGAAGCTGGGCAGGACTATGGCTACACCTTC.

The chain has TRBV10-1 and TRBJ2-1, with 7 bases lining up with TRBD2. This CDR3 spans 14 amino acids. Looked up from germline, CDR1 is WNHNN and CDR2 is SYGVQD (reference sequence). Losses at the gene ends were 7 bases for V and 1 base for J; bases not matched to a gene: 4. This chain's CDR3 is CASTSGHSYNEQFF. The CDR3 DNA follows: TGCGCCAGCACTAGCGGACATTCCTACAATGAGCAGTTCTTC.

The J gene is TRBJ2-1, the V gene TRBV7-9, with D possibly being TRBD2 (5 bases). The CDR3 contains 13 residues. The V and J ends lost 6 bases and 5 bases respectively, with 11 bases between them. Germline V gene lookup returns CDR1 SEHNR and CDR2 FQNEAQ (reference sequence). Written as DNA, the CDR3 is TGTGCCAGCAGACTTGCCGGGGACAATGAGCAGTTCTTC. This codes for CASRLAGDNEQFF. Complete variable domain (other parts from reference TRBV7-9 and TRBJ2-1): DTGVSQNPRHKITKRGQNVTFRCDPISEHNRLYWYRQTLGQGPEFLTYFQNEAQLEKSRLLSDRFSAERPKGSFSTLEIQRTEQGDSAMYLCASRLAGDNEQFFGPGTRLTVL.

The chain recombines TRBV5-1 with TRBJ2-7, with 7 bases aligning to TRBD1. Germline V gene data show CDR1 as SGHRS and CDR2 as YFSETQ. This CDR3 contains 14 residues. Trimming took 0 bases from V and 5 from J; bases not matched to a gene: 5. DNA of the CDR3: TGCGCCAGCAGCTTGGCCCAGGGGGAAGACGAGCAGTACTTC. Translation gives CASSLAQGEDEQYF. The full variable domain, rest sourced from reference TRBV5-1 and TRBJ2-7, is KAGVTQTPRYLIKTRGQQVTLSCSPISGHRSVSWYQQTPGQGLQFLFEYFSETQRNKGNFPGRFSGRQFSNSRSEMNVSTLELGDSALYLCASSLAQGEDEQYFGPGTRLTVT.

The chain recombines TRBV4-2 with TRBJ1-1, with D possibly being TRBD1 (6 bases). This CDR3 comprises 15 residues. Germline CDR1 reads LGHNA; CDR2 reads YNFKEQ. V dropped 0 bases and J dropped 2 bases, with 10 bases sitting between them. Written as DNA, the CDR3 is TGTGCCAGCAGCCAAGATTCAGGGGAAAACACTGAAGCTTTCTTT. Residues: CASSQDSGENTEAFF.

This clone was observed once. The V call is TRBV9, the J call TRBJ2-2, with a possible D match to TRBD1 (6 bases). Germline CDR1 is SGDLS and CDR2 is YYNGEE. V lost 3 bases and J lost 1, with 10 bases in between. The CDR3 loop spans 15 amino acids. The chain's CDR3 is CASSGGHENTGELFF. Here the CDR3 DNA reads TGTGCCAGCAGCGGGGGACACGAGAACACCGGGGAGCTGTTTTTT.

The rearrangement uses TRBV29-1 and TRBJ1-1; TRBD1 might be the D (6 bases). From germline, CDR1 is SQVTM and CDR2 ANQGSEA. V lost 7 bases and J lost 1, with 10 bases in between. The CDR3 is 12 amino acids. The CDR3 protein is CSATGPNTEAFF. DNA for the CDR3: TGCAGCGCAACAGGGCCGAACACTGAAGCTTTCTTT.

Only a few counts were recorded for this clone. V usage is TRBV6-5 and J usage is TRBJ1-5; D call uncertain. Germline-derived CDR1 and CDR2 are MNHEY and SVGAGI. The CDR3 is 14 residues long. Trimming took off 6 bases at V and 0 bases at J, with 9 bases between the two ends. CDR3 sequence reads: CASRIANSNQPQHF. The CDR3 nucleotides read TGTGCCAGCAGAATAGCTAATAGCAATCAGCCCCAGCATTTT.

This clone was counted a single time. The chain carries TRBV7-2 and TRBJ1-6, with D tentatively TRBD1 (5 bases). The CDR3 runs 14 residues. CDR1 SGHTA and CDR2 FQGNSA come from the germline V gene. The V gene lost 6 bases and the J gene lost 2 bases, with 8 bases spanning the gap. Written as DNA, the CDR3 is TGTGCCAGCAGTAAAGGGGCCTATAATTCACCCCTCCACTTT. Its protein product is CASSKGAYNSPLHF.